This T cell receptor (beta chain) was sequenced during a study of T cell responses to AZD1222 COVID-19 vaccine. Study-wide results and limits: In all cases, repertoires were sampled only after the peak T cell response. Baseline serology detected seropositivity in only 5 to 7 AZD1222 recipients. With two AZD1222 doses given, Spike-specific TCR breadth and depth both rose.

This CDR3 is 17 amino acids long. Germline V gene lookup returns CDR1 LNHDA and CDR2 SQIVND (reference sequence). After removal of 5 bases from V and 5 bases from J, the junction contained 16 bases not matched to a gene. Here immunoSEQ multiplex PCR was the method, and the copy in TCRdb shows in-frame clones only, minus some. The table lists roughly 150,000 clones, more than 75% of them singletons. Second doses were pooled across both intervals (about 4 or about 12 weeks). In regard to this clone: The antigen is undetermined.

The specimen comprised peripheral blood, sampled 28 days after the second AZD1222 dose. The chain has TRBV19 and TRBJ2-5, with TRBD1 matching over 8 bases. The TCR sequence derives from an adult who received the AZD1222 COVID-19 vaccine. The CDR3 sequence: CASSLRQGARGVETQYF. The CDR3, as DNA: TGTGCCAGTAGTCTGCGCCAGGGGGCGCGGGGTGTGGAGACCCAGTACTTC.